This passage covers 27 T cell receptor beta chains from one sample sequenced in a study of blood T cell repertoires in COVID-19. Some clones are missing from TCRdb's copy, which holds only in-frame ones; the method was immunoSEQ multiplex PCR. The table lists a few hundred thousand clones, 80% to 90% of them singletons. The sequenced sample was peripheral blood. The receptors derive from a man under 40 with active or convalescent COVID-19.

This clone was counted between two and nine times. A read error may produce the germline difference seen at one junction end. The J gene is TRBJ1-2, the V gene TRBV4-3, with D tentatively TRBD1 (6 bases). The CDR3 runs to 14 residues. The V gene's germline CDR1 is LGHNA and CDR2 YSLEER. This CDR3 is CASSQGDRNFGYTF. DNA for the CDR3: TGCGCCAGCAGCCAGGGCGACAGGAACTTTGGCTACACCTTC.

The chain uses TRBV3-1 (or the pseudogene TRBV3-2) and TRBJ2-3; possibly TRBD1 for D (6 bases). Germline loops: CDR1 LGHDT, CDR2 YNNKEL (reference sequence). The CDR3 sequence is 15 residues long. V lost 4 bases and J lost 0, with 11 bases in between. CDR3 nucleotide sequence: TGTGCCAGCAGCCCGGCGACAGGCAGCACAGATACGCAGTATTTT. It codes for CASSPATGSTDTQYF.

The chain carries TRBV7-2 and TRBJ1-5; D may be TRBD1 (6 bases). Germline loops: CDR1 SGHTA, CDR2 FQGNSA. The V end was cut by 5 bases, the J end by 2 bases, with 13 bases between. There are 15 residues in the CDR3. CDR3 sequence: CASSDPGAGNQPQHF. The DNA for the CDR3 is TGTGCCAGCAGCGATCCAGGGGCGGGCAATCAGCCCCAGCATTTT.

The rearrangement links TRBV11-3 to TRBJ2-2; TRBD1 is a possible D gene (5 bases). V lost 5 bases and J 4 bases, leaving 8 bases between the germline ends. Germline loops: CDR1 SGHNT, CDR2 YENEEA. The CDR3 length is 13 residues. The CDR3 spells CASSPRATGELFF. CDR3 DNA sequence: TGTGCCAGCAGCCCCAGGGCCACCGGGGAGCTGTTTTTT. Looking up the rest from reference TRBV11-3 and TRBJ2-2 gives the full variable domain: EAGVVQSPRYKIIEKKQPVAFWCNPISGHNTLYWYLQNLGQGPELLIRYENEEAVDDSQLPKDRFSAERLKGVDSTLKIQPAELGDSAVYLCASSPRATGELFFGEGSRLTVL.

V is TRBV5-1 and J is TRBJ1-3; 8 bases match TRBD1. Germline V gene sequence: CDR1 SGHRS, CDR2 YFSETQ. The CDR3 extends over 15 amino acids. V trimming: 4 bases; J trimming: 2 bases; junction bases outside the gene matches: 5. As DNA, the CDR3 is TGCGCCAGCAGCCTGACAGGGGACCCTGGAAACACCATATATTTT. It translates to CASSLTGDPGNTIYF. Based on the CDR3 plus reference TRBV5-1 and TRBJ1-3, the full variable domain is KAGVTQTPRYLIKTRGQQVTLSCSPISGHRSVSWYQQTPGQGLQFLFEYFSETQRNKGNFPGRFSGRQFSNSRSEMNVSTLELGDSALYLCASSLTGDPGNTIYFGEGSWLTVV.

This clone has only one observation. The genes are TRBV30 and TRBJ2-3; D call uncertain. V gave up 4 bases and J gave up 0 bases, with 8 bases separating them. This CDR3 spans 13 amino acids. Germline CDR1 reads GTSNPN; CDR2 reads SVGIG (reference sequence). The CDR3 DNA reads as TGTGCCTGGAATATGGGCAGCACAGATACGCAGTATTTT. As protein: CAWNMGSTDTQYF.

The gene calls are TRBV4-1 and TRBJ2-3; TRBD2 aligns across 10 bases. Per germline, CDR1 MGHRA and CDR2 YSYEKL. This CDR3 comprises 16 residues. The junction had 5 bases not matched to a gene; V was cut back by 3 bases and J by 2 bases. In DNA, the CDR3 is TGCGCCAGCAGCCACCCAAGCGGGAGGGCCACAGATACGCAGTATTTT. This encodes CASSHPSGRATDTQYF.

V gene TRBV6-5 combines with J gene TRBJ2-7, with 10 bases that match TRBD1. The germline V gene encodes CDR1 MNHEY and CDR2 SVGAGI. CDR3 length: 13 residues. V was pared by 5 bases and J by 5 bases, with 3 bases of the junction left unmatched. The CDR3 DNA sequence: TGTGCCAGCAGTAGGGACAGGGGCCACGAGCAGTACTTC. It codes for CASSRDRGHEQYF.

This clone occurred once. This chain connects TRBV7-6 to TRBJ2-5; weak D call: TRBD2 (6 bases). Trimming left V 5 bases short and J 5 bases short, with 21 bases between. The CDR3 length is 16 residues. Germline CDR1 and CDR2: SGHVS and FNYEAQ. CDR3 coding DNA: TGTGCCAGCAGCAAGGAACTAGCCCCTCCCAGGGAGACCCAGTACTTC. This encodes CASSKELAPPRETQYF.

This sequence joins TRBV5-6 and TRBJ1-1; 7 positions agree with TRBD1. This CDR3 has 15 amino acids. Germline-derived CDR1 and CDR2 are SGHDT and YYEEEE. Trimming cost V 0 bases and J 6 bases; bases outside gene matches: 8. The CDR3 nucleotides are TGTGCCAGCAGCTTGGAAGGCAGGGGGTTATCTGAAGCTTTCTTT. It codes for CASSLEGRGLSEAFF.

The chain employs TRBV2 and TRBJ1-2; D not resolved. Germline CDR1 and CDR2: SNHLY and FYNNEI. With 0 bases removed from V and 4 bases from J, the gap between germline ends came to 12 bases. The CDR3 consists of 15 residues. DNA for the CDR3: TGTGCCAGCAGTGAAGCGTCCTGGACTCCCTATGGCTACACCTTC. It yields the protein CASSEASWTPYGYTF.

J is TRBJ2-2 and V is TRBV29-1, with TRBD2 matching 9 bases. The V and J ends lost 5 bases and 7 bases, in that order; junction bases with no gene match: 5. CDR3 size: 13 residues. Germline V CDR1 and CDR2: SQVTM, ANQGSEA. The CDR3 DNA reads as TGCAGCGTTCGCGGGAGGGCTGGCGGGGAGCTGTTTTTT. This translates into CSVRGRAGGELFF.

J is TRBJ1-4 and V is TRBV4-1; D might be TRBD1 (6 bases). The length of the CDR3 is 16 residues. CDR1 MGHRA and CDR2 YSYEKL come from the germline V gene. V lost 4 bases, J lost 1 base, and 13 bases lay in between. The CDR3 loop reads CASSLERRGTNEKLFF. Written as DNA, the CDR3 is TGCGCCAGCAGCCTCGAACGCAGGGGAACTAATGAAAAACTGTTTTTT.

This clone was seen only once. The chain has TRBV2 and TRBJ1-1, with unresolved D. The V and J ends lost 3 bases and 1 base respectively, with 6 bases between them. This CDR3 region has 13 residues. Per germline, CDR1 SNHLY and CDR2 FYNNEI. CDR3 sequence: CASSDLRNTEAFF. The CDR3 nucleotides are TGTGCCAGCAGTGACCTACGGAACACTGAAGCTTTCTTT.

This sequence joins TRBV18 and TRBJ1-3; D remains unclear. The V end lost 4 bases, the J end lost 0 bases, and 13 bases lay between the germline ends. Looked up from germline, CDR1 is KGHSH and CDR2 is LQKENI. This CDR3 is 16 amino acids long. DNA for the CDR3: TGTGCCAGCTCACAGGAGGACGGAAGCTCTGGAAACACCATATATTTT. This encodes CASSQEDGSSGNTIYF.

This clone has only a few counts. The chain combines TRBV7-2 with TRBJ2-3; no reliable D call. The CDR3 spans 15 residues. Per germline, CDR1 SGHTA and CDR2 FQGNSA. V shed 1 base and J shed 2 bases, with 10 bases lying between them. As DNA, the CDR3 is TGTGCCAGCAGCTTAGTTTCTAGGTCCACAGATACGCAGTATTTT. The encoded protein is CASSLVSRSTDTQYF. The full variable domain, with the rest looked up from reference TRBV7-2 and TRBJ2-3, is GAGVSQSPSNKVTEKGKDVELRCDPISGHTALYWYRQSLGQGLEFLIYFQGNSAPDKSGLPSDRFSAERTGGSVSTLTIQRTQQEDSAVYLCASSLVSRSTDTQYFGPGTRLTVL.

Turning to this clone: Other DNA sequences within the sample encode an identical CDR3. The rearrangement joins TRBV30 to TRBJ1-5, with D unresolved. This CDR3 spans 12 amino acids. V was cut by 3 bases and J by 7 bases, with 10 bases left in between. CDR1 and CDR2 from the germline V gene are GTSNPN and SVGIG (reference sequence). In DNA, the CDR3 is TGTGCCTGGAGCGTCAGAGGACAGCCCCAGCATTTT. Translated: CAWSVRGQPQHF.

This clone was observed a handful of times. The rearrangement joins TRBV14 to TRBJ1-2, with D possibly TRBD1 on 5 matching bases. The CDR3 spans 14 residues. The germline gives CDR1 SGHDN, CDR2 FVKESK. V was shortened by 3 bases and J by 4 bases, with 12 bases between the two germline ends. The CDR3 nucleotides read TGTGCCAGCAGCCAGGGGCGCCCGGGCTATGGCTACACCTTC. Protein sequence: CASSQGRPGYGYTF.

This clone showed up just once. The chain combines TRBV24-1 with TRBJ2-3; maybe TRBD2 (5 bases). The CDR3 sequence is 14 residues long. Trimming took 3 bases from V and 3 from J, leaving 9 bases between them. The germline gives CDR1 KGHDR, CDR2 SFDVKD. The CDR3 DNA reads TGTGCCACCAGTGATCCTGGCGGGACAGATACGCAGTATTTT. Protein sequence: CATSDPGGTDTQYF.

V and J are TRBV5-1 and TRBJ1-1, with 7 bases matching TRBD1. V shed 2 bases, J shed 4 bases, and the junction held 2 bases outside the gene matches. Germline V gene data show CDR1 as SGHRS and CDR2 as YFSETQ. The CDR3 contains 13 residues. CDR3 bases: TGCGCCAGCAGCTTACAGGGGTCCACTGAAGCTTTCTTT. Encoded protein: CASSLQGSTEAFF.

V gene TRBV6-5 combines with J gene TRBJ1-2, with 9 bases lining up with TRBD1. This CDR3 has 14 amino acids. CDR1 MNHEY and CDR2 SVGAGI come from the germline V gene. Trimming cost V 4 bases and J 4 bases; bases outside gene matches: 4. The chain's CDR3 is CASSWTGEGYGYTF. The CDR3 DNA reads TGTGCCAGCAGTTGGACAGGGGAGGGCTATGGCTACACCTTC.

The chain links TRBV14 to TRBJ2-1; 10 nucleotides agree with TRBD1. The CDR3 is 18 residues long. Trimming cost V 1 base and J 8 bases; bases outside gene matches: 14. Looked up from germline, CDR1 is SGHDN and CDR2 is FVKESK. The CDR3 loop is CASSQGTGGIGSMYEQFF. The CDR3 DNA is TGTGCCAGCAGCCAAGGGACAGGGGGTATCGGGAGTATGTATGAGCAGTTCTTC.

This clone was detected a few times. The chain joins TRBV12-3 or TRBV12-4 to TRBJ1-1; 9 nucleotides match TRBD1. The CDR3 length is 12 residues. J gave up 10 bases and V 6 bases, and 6 bases lay outside the gene matches. The DNA of the CDR3 is TGTGCCAGCAGGCATACAGGGGGCGTAGCTTTCTTT. It encodes CASRHTGGVAFF.

This clone was seen just once. This sequence joins TRBV19 and TRBJ1-1; the D is unclear. V lost 4 bases and J lost 3, with 12 bases in between. CDR1 LNHDA and CDR2 SQIVND come from the germline V gene (reference sequence). The CDR3 loop spans 14 amino acids. The CDR3 region is CASSTGRFYTEAFF. CDR3 DNA sequence: TGTGCCAGTAGTACTGGGAGGTTCTACACTGAAGCTTTCTTT.

The chain links TRBV5-1 to TRBJ1-2; D is uncertain. The CDR3 spans 15 residues. The germline V and J ends were trimmed by 4 bases and 0 bases, with 13 bases remaining between them. Germline values: CDR1 SGHRS, CDR2 YFSETQ. The CDR3 here is CASSLSEAPNYGYTF. DNA of the CDR3: TGCGCCAGCAGCCTCAGTGAGGCACCTAACTATGGCTACACCTTC.

The chain is built from TRBV4-1 and TRBJ2-7; 8 positions agree with TRBD2. The trim removed 6 bases at V and 1 base at J, leaving 8 bases unmatched. The CDR3 has 15 residues. Germline CDR1 and CDR2: MGHRA and YSYEKL. The CDR3 DNA reads as TGCGCCAGCAGGAGGTCGAGCGGGAGTTCCTACGAGCAGTACTTC. It encodes CASRRSSGSSYEQYF.

The chain uses TRBV7-8 and TRBJ2-7; D is possibly TRBD1 (5 bases). Germline V gene sequence: CDR1 SGHVS, CDR2 FQNEAQ. V lost 5 bases and J 4 bases, leaving 15 bases between the germline ends. CDR3 length: 14 residues. Here the CDR3 DNA reads TGTGCCAGCAGCGGCGGACCAGGGCTGTACGAGCAGTACTTC. Translated: CASSGGPGLYEQYF.